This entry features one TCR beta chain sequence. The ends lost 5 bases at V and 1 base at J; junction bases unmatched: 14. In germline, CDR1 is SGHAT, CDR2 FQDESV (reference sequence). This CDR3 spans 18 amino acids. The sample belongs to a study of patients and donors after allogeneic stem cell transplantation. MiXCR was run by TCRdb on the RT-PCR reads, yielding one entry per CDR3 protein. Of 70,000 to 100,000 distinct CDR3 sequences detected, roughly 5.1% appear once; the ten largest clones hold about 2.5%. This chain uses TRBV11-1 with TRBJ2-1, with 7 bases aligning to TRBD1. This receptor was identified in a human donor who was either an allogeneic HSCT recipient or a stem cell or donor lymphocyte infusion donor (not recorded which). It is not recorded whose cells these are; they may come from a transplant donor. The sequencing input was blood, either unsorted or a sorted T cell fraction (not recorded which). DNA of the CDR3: TGTGCCAGCAGCCTAGGACAGGCCCAGCATACGTCCTACAATGAGCAGTTCTTC. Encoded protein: CASSLGQAQHTSYNEQFF.